What follows describes a single T cell receptor beta chain. Its antigen is unknown. The data originate from a study of beta chain features in type 1 diabetes. The wider study: The patient and healthy donor groups were comparable for age, gender and cell yields.

V shed 2 bases and J shed 5 bases, with 13 bases lying between them. Germline CDR1 and CDR2: SGHVS and FQNEAQ. The CDR3 length is 15 residues. Every participating donor gave one draw, a heparinised blood sample averaging around 100 mL. Findings of the study overall: Within each of all four CD4+ subsets, Type 1 diabetes patients had TCRB CDR3s that were moderately but significantly shorter.

Every bit of the isolated RNA underwent reverse transcription, so sequencing read expressed TCRB transcripts. Each sample of naive, central memory or regulatory T cells had, on average, approximately 3.5 million reads. The protocol was immunoSEQ multiplex PCR, while the TCRdb copy is restricted to in-frame clones and leaves out a portion. This repertoire shows about 650,000 clones, around 11% found once; its top ten account for more than 0.1%. The sequencing input was naive CD4+ T cells from blood. This receptor was obtained from a young man with type 1 diabetes. The V and J genes are TRBV7-8 and TRBJ2-1; D possibly corresponds to TRBD1 (6 bases). CDR3 region: CASSLRWGTNNEQFF. The CDR3 DNA reads as TGTGCCAGCAGCTTAAGGTGGGGGACAAACAATGAGCAGTTCTTC.